The 10 T cell receptor beta chains presented below share a single source sample, sequenced in a study of shared clonotypes between healthy human individuals (dated by TCRdb to between 2020 and 2021). Library preparation used the immunoSEQ multiplex PCR assay. The table was pulled from immuneACCESS by TCRdb, which kept in-frame rearrangements only. Such tables lose some clones; where checked, under half of the loss comes from unresolved V genes, and the rest has no known cause. Within this sample are over a million clones, with approximately 96% of them counted one time only. Together, the top ten hold approximately 1.1% of the sample. The sequencing sample was made of naive CD4+ T cells sorted from blood. The label giving this sample's cell subset or site can be read as: CD45RA+ positively selected. These receptors came from a man aged 30-40 years in good health.

The chain carries TRBV18 and TRBJ2-2; tentative D call: TRBD1 (6 bases). This CDR3 has 13 residues. V lost 6 bases, J lost 6 bases, and 11 bases lay in between. The germline gives CDR1 KGHSH, CDR2 LQKENI. The CDR3 DNA is TGTGCCAGCTCTACAGGGCTCGCCGGGGAGCTGTTTTTT. Protein sequence: CASSTGLAGELFF.

The chain combines TRBV15 with TRBJ2-5; 7 bases are shared with TRBD1. Germline trimming cut 3 bases from V and 0 bases from J; bases unmatched to any gene: 4. The germline gives CDR1 LNHNV, CDR2 YYDKDF (reference sequence). The CDR3 loop spans 15 amino acids. The CDR3 here is CATSRPGQDQETQYF. CDR3 DNA: TGTGCCACCAGCAGGCCTGGACAGGACCAAGAGACCCAGTACTTC.

This chain uses TRBV18 with TRBJ1-1; no clear D gene. V was shortened by 0 bases and J by 0 bases, with 11 bases between the two germline ends. The CDR3 sequence is 16 residues long. Germline CDR1 is KGHSH and CDR2 is LQKENI. This chain's CDR3 is CASSPPNDNMNTEAFF. The CDR3 nucleotides are TGTGCCAGCTCACCACCCAATGACAATATGAACACTGAAGCTTTCTTT. Variable domain in full (rest from reference TRBV18 and TRBJ1-1): NAGVMQNPRHLVRRRGQEARLRCSPMKGHSHVYWYRQLPEEGLKFMVYLQKENIIDESGMPKERFSAEFPKEGPSILRIQQVVRGDSAAYFCASSPPNDNMNTEAFFGQGTRLTVV.

The chain is built from TRBV4-1 and TRBJ1-2; possibly TRBD1 for D (6 bases). CDR1 and CDR2 from the germline V gene are MGHRA and YSYEKL. This CDR3 has 15 amino acids. Trimming took 1 base from V and 8 from J, leaving 17 bases between them. The CDR3 protein is CASSQAVAGAVGYTF. The DNA for the CDR3 is TGCGCCAGCAGCCAAGCGGTGGCGGGGGCAGTGGGCTACACCTTC.

The chain recombines TRBV30 with TRBJ1-1; D is possibly TRBD1 (6 bases). The CDR3 is made up of 16 amino acids. Looked up from germline, CDR1 is GTSNPN and CDR2 is SVGIG (reference sequence). V was pared by 4 bases and J by 4 bases, with 22 bases between. The CDR3 is CAWTDEGGSGATEAFF. The CDR3 DNA reads as TGTGCCTGGACCGACGAGGGGGGGAGCGGGGCCACTGAAGCTTTCTTT. The complete variable domain, with remaining parts taken from reference TRBV30 and TRBJ1-1, reads SQTIHQWPATLVQPVGSPLSLECTVEGTSNPNLYWYRQAAGRGLQLLFYSVGIGQISSEVPQNLSASRPQDRQFILSSKKLLLSDSGFYLCAWTDEGGSGATEAFFGQGTRLTVV.

The CDR3 region has the DNA TGTGCCAGTAGTGTGGACAGTCGCACAGATACGCAGTATTTT. This sequence encodes CASSVDSRTDTQYF. V is TRBV19 and J is TRBJ2-3, with a possible D match to TRBD1 (6 bases). The CDR3 extends over 14 amino acids. V was pared by 5 bases and J by 1 base, with 10 bases between. The V gene's germline CDR1 is LNHDA and CDR2 SQIVND (reference sequence).

This chain connects TRBV6-5 to TRBJ1-1, with D uncertain. Trimming shortened V by 4 bases and J by 4 bases, and 13 bases separated the two germline ends. The CDR3 sequence is 14 residues long. In germline, CDR1 is MNHEY, CDR2 SVGAGI. CDR3 sequence reads: CASSSLVSGTEAFF. CDR3 coding DNA: TGTGCCAGCAGTTCCTTGGTGTCGGGCACTGAAGCTTTCTTT.

This clone was recorded only once. The chain has TRBV6-6 and TRBJ2-2, with 8 bases fitting TRBD2. There are 16 residues in the CDR3. V lost 0 bases and J lost 0; bases outside the gene matches: 0. CDR1 is MNHNY, CDR2 SVGAGI, per germline (reference sequence). The CDR3 sequence: CASSYSGLANTGELFF. CDR3 nucleotides: TGTGCCAGCAGTTACTCGGGACTAGCGAACACCGGGGAGCTGTTTTTT.

The chain joins TRBV6-5 to TRBJ2-1; TRBD2 aligns across 12 bases. The V gene's germline CDR1 is MNHEY and CDR2 SVGAGI. The CDR3 has 15 residues. V dropped 7 bases and J dropped 9; count of bases not matched to a gene: 10. The CDR3 coding sequence is TGTGCCAGCATCAAGACTAGCGGGAGTTACGGTGAGCAGTTCTTC. Amino acid sequence: CASIKTSGSYGEQFF.

This clone was seen many times. The chain is built from TRBV7-2 and TRBJ1-1, with D perhaps matching TRBD1 (5 bases). The V end was cut by 1 base, the J end by 11 bases, with 11 bases between. The length of the CDR3 is 12 residues. The germline CDR1 and CDR2 sequences are SGHTA and FQGNSA. CDR3 sequence reads: CASSLDRRMAFF. Here the CDR3 DNA reads TGTGCCAGCAGCTTAGACAGGAGGATGGCTTTCTTT.